The source of this TCR beta chain is a study of control samples from healthy donors and cancer patients. Germline loops: CDR1 KGHSH, CDR2 LQKENI. Deletions cut 6 bases from V and 8 bases from J, with 12 bases between. The CDR3 length is 12 residues. Sequencing used immunoSEQ multiplex PCR; TCRdb keeps in-frame clones, though not all of them. The sample has 130,000 or so clones, roughly 86% seen once. The chain is built from TRBV18 and TRBJ2-3, with no clear D. Sequencing was carried out using PBMCs. This clonotype originated in a man aged 50 to 59 with head and neck cancer. The CDR3 here is CASSSEVRTQYF. CDR3 DNA: TGTGCCAGCTCTTCCGAGGTGCGTACGCAGTATTTT.